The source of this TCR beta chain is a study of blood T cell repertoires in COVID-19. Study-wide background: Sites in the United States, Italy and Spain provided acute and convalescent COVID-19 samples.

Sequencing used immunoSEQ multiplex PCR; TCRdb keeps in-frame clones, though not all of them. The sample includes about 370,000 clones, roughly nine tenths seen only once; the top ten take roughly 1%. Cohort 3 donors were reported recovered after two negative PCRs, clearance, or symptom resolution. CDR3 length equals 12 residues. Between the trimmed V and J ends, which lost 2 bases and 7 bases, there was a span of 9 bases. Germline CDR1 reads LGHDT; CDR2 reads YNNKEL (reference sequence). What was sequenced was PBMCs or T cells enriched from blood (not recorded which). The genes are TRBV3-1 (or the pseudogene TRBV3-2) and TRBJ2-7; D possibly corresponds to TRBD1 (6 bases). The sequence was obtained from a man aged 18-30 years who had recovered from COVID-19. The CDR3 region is CASSQPQGEQYF. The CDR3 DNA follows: TGTGCCAGCAGCCAACCCCAGGGGGAGCAGTACTTC.